These T cell receptor beta chains were read from a single sample in a study of T cells in localized non-small cell lung cancer. TCRdb's copy holds only in-frame clones and misses some; the assay was immunoSEQ multiplex PCR. The table lists about 76,000 clones, less than 85% of them singletons, with around 1.3% in the top ten. Sequencing used peripheral blood, obtained before any cancer treatment. These receptors all stem from a female donor of 60 years or more with stage I lung adenocarcinoma. Both conserved end residues are part of each CDR3. A D gene is named only where the DNA matches it firmly. The size entry is marked missing in some rows and otherwise reads once, few, many or a size class.

j_gene | abundance | d_gene | v_gene | CDR3nt | CDR3aa
TRBJ2-1 | . | . | TRBV2 | TGTGCCAGCAGAAAAGCGGAAAGCTCCTACAATGAGCAGTTCTTC | CASRKAESSYNEQFF
TRBJ2-1 | once | . | TRBV11-2 | TGTGCCAGCAGCCCCTCAAGTTCCTACAATGAGCAGTTCTTC | CASSPSSSYNEQFF
TRBJ1-3 | . | . | TRBV4-1 | TGCGCCAGCAGCCAGGAGGGGACATATGGAAACACCATATATTTT | CASSQEGTYGNTIYF
TRBJ1-5 | . | . | TRBV6-1 | TGTGCCAGCAGTGGGAGTTGGGGGTTCGATTATAGCAATCAGCCCCAGCATTTT | CASSGSWGFDYSNQPQHF
TRBJ1-1 | . | . | TRBV4-3 | TGCGCCAGCAGCCCCCACCCAGGGGCGAGAACTGAAGCTTTCTTT | CASSPHPGARTEAFF
TRBJ1-5 | . | . | TRBV4-1 | TGCGCCAGCAGCCAAGAAGCGGTGAATCAGCCCCAGCATTTT | CASSQEAVNQPQHF
TRBJ2-7 | . | . | TRBV11-2 | TGTGCCAGCAGCAGGGGACGGACCTACGAGCAGTACTTC | CASSRGRTYEQYF
TRBJ2-4 | . | TRBD1 | TRBV11-2 | TGTGCCAGCAGCTTAGAACCCCCCAGGGGACAGGGTATAGCCAAAAACATTCAGTACTTC | CASSLEPPRGQGIAKNIQYF
TRBJ2-7 | . | TRBD2 | TRBV19 | TGTGCCAGTAGTAACAGGGGGACTAGCGTGGACGAGCAGTACTTC | CASSNRGTSVDEQYF
TRBJ1-2 | . | . | TRBV11-2 | TGTGCCAGCAGCACTTTACAGGGAAGGGATGGCTACACCTTC | CASSTLQGRDGYTF
TRBJ1-1 | . | . | TRBV5-1 | TGCGCCAGCAGCGAACGGGGTGACACTGAAGCTTTCTTT | CASSERGDTEAFF
TRBJ2-1 | few | TRBD2 | TRBV5-4 | TGTGCCAGCAGCTTGGGACTAGCGGATACGAATGAGCAGTTCTTC | CASSLGLADTNEQFF
TRBJ1-1 | . | TRBD1 | TRBV5-4 | TGTGCCAGCAGCTTGGGGGCAGGGGGCGATTTCGCTGAAGCTTTCTTT | CASSLGAGGDFAEAFF
TRBJ2-1 | . | TRBD2 | TRBV7-9 | TGTGCCAGCAGCTCCGGACTAGGCTTATACAATGAGCAGTTCTTC | CASSSGLGLYNEQFF
TRBJ2-3 | . | . | TRBV19 | TGTGCCAGTAGGCGGGACCCAAGAAACACAGATACGCAGTATTTT | CASRRDPRNTDTQYF
TRBJ1-3 | few | . | TRBV7-2 | TGTGCCAGCAGCTTATACGGCAGAAACTTTAGAAACACCATATATTTT | CASSLYGRNFRNTIYF
TRBJ2-2 | . | . | TRBV5-6 | TGTGCCAGCAGCCCAGGGATGGGGGACACCGGGGAGCTGTTTTTT | CASSPGMGDTGELFF
TRBJ1-1 | . | . | TRBV27 | TGTGCCAGCAGTTTGGGAAGGAACACTGAAGCTTTCTTT | CASSLGRNTEAFF
TRBJ2-5 | . | . | TRBV6-5 | TGTGCCAGCGAAGAGGGCCGGGTGGAAGAGACCCAGTACTTC | CASEEGRVEETQYF
TRBJ1-1 | . | . | TRBV7-9 | TGTGCCAGCACCCAAAGAGGTGAAGCTTTCTTT | CASTQRGEAFF
TRBJ1-5 | . | TRBD1 | TRBV18 | TGTGCCAGCTCTCCGACAGGGGGCGGCAATCAGCCCCAGCATTTT | CASSPTGGGNQPQHF
TRBJ2-5 | . | . | TRBV6-1 | TGTGCCAGCAGTGAAGGCGTCAGCTGGTACCAAGAGACCCAGTACTTC | CASSEGVSWYQETQYF
TRBJ1-1 | . | . | TRBV5-1 | TGCGCCAGCAGCTCAGGGGTGGGAATGAACACTGAAGCTTTCTTT | CASSSGVGMNTEAFF
TRBJ2-5 | . | . | TRBV15 | TGTGCCACCAGCAGAGGAAGCGGCTTGAAAGAGACCCAGTACTTC | CATSRGSGLKETQYF
TRBJ2-2 | once | TRBD2 | TRBV6-5 | TGTGCCAGCAGTGCTAGCGGGGGTTATAGCGGGGAGCTGTTTTTT | CASSASGGYSGELFF
TRBJ1-4 | . | . | TRBV2 | TGTGCCAGCAGCTTTGAGAAAACAAATGAAAAACTGTTTTTT | CASSFEKTNEKLFF
TRBJ2-7 | . | . | TRBV10-3 | TGTGCCATCAGTGAGTCGAATAGGGGCCGCTACGAGCAGTACTTC | CAISESNRGRYEQYF
TRBJ1-3 | . | . | TRBV7-2 | TGTGCCAGCAGCTTAGAATGGGGAACCGGAAACACCATATATTTT | CASSLEWGTGNTIYF
TRBJ2-7 | . | TRBD2 | TRBV25-1 | TGTGCCAGTAGACTAGCCGAACACTACGAGCAGTACTTC | CASRLAEHYEQYF
TRBJ2-2 | . | TRBD2 | TRBV4-2 | TGTGCCAGCAGCCAAGGGATAGGGGCGGGGGCGAACACCGGGGAGCTGTTTTTT | CASSQGIGAGANTGELFF
TRBJ2-1 | . | . | TRBV18 | TGTGCCAGCTCACCAATTGGGGACACTTACAATGAGCAGTTCTTC | CASSPIGDTYNEQFF
TRBJ2-7 | . | . | TRBV6-6 | TGTGCCAGCAGACCTAGGGGGTCCCTTACCTACGAGCAGTACTTC | CASRPRGSLTYEQYF
TRBJ2-3 | . | TRBD2 | TRBV27 | TGTGCCAGCAGTCCAAGGACTAGCGGAAGAACAGATACGCAGTATTTT | CASSPRTSGRTDTQYF
TRBJ1-1 | . | . | TRBV5-1 | TGCGCCAGCAGCTTGAGGGCAGGAGAAAACACTGAAGCTTTCTTT | CASSLRAGENTEAFF
TRBJ2-5 | . | TRBD2 | TRBV29-1 | TGCAGCGTTGATGGGTCTAGCGGGCAAGAGACCCAGTACTTC | CSVDGSSGQETQYF
TRBJ2-3 | . | TRBD2 | TRBV4-1 | TGCGCCAGCAGCCTGACTAGCGCCGGCACAGATACGCAGTATTTT | CASSLTSAGTDTQYF
TRBJ1-2 | . | . | TRBV4-1 | TGCGCCAGCAGCCGCGAGGGGTCGAGGGACACCTTC | CASSREGSRDTF
TRBJ1-1 | once | . | TRBV7-3 | TGTGCCAGCAGCTTAAGACAGTTGAACACTGAAGCTTTCTTT | CASSLRQLNTEAFF
TRBJ2-5 | . | TRBD1 | TRBV5-1 | TGCGCCAGCAGGACCGGGACAGGGTACCAAGAGACCCAGTACTTC | CASRTGTGYQETQYF
TRBJ1-1 | few | . | TRBV7-7 | TGTGCTAGCAGCTACAGGGCGAACACTGAAGCTTTCTTT | CASSYRANTEAFF
TRBJ2-3 | . | . | TRBV29-1 | TGCAGCGTTGTAGGGAGTACAGATACGCAGTATTTT | CSVVGSTDTQYF
TRBJ1-1 | . | . | TRBV10-3 | TGTGCCATCAGTAATACAGCGAACACTGAAGCTTTCTTT | CAISNTANTEAFF
TRBJ2-3 | . | . | TRBV10-3 | TGTGCCATCAGTGAGTCTTTTGCTAGTGGAGACACAGATACGCAGTATTTT | CAISESFASGDTDTQYF
TRBJ2-1 | . | TRBD2 | TRBV15 | TGTGCCACCAGCAGAAAAGCGGGAGGTGGCCGGAATGAGCAGTTCTTC | CATSRKAGGGRNEQFF
TRBJ1-5 | . | . | TRBV5-1 | TGCGCCAGCAGCTTGGATGGGGAGCAGCCCCAGCATTTT | CASSLDGEQPQHF
TRBJ1-1 | once | . | TRBV5-4 | TGTGCCAGCAGCTTAAGCCCGAACACTGAAGCTTTCTTT | CASSLSPNTEAFF
TRBJ1-1 | . | . | TRBV6-9 | TGTGCCAGCAGTTACGGGGCCGTAAGAAACACTGAAGCTTTCTTT | CASSYGAVRNTEAFF
TRBJ2-5 | . | TRBD1 | TRBV7-8 | TGTGCCAGCAGCTCTTCGACAGGGTACCAAGAGACCCAGTACTTC | CASSSSTGYQETQYF
TRBJ1-2 | once | TRBD1 | TRBV5-1 | TGCGCCAGCAGCCTAGGACAGGGGTCCCCCTATGGCTACACCTTC | CASSLGQGSPYGYTF
TRBJ1-5 | once | . | TRBV6-1 | TGTGCCAGCAGTGATTACCAGCCCCAGCATTTT | CASSDYQPQHF
TRBJ1-5 | . | . | TRBV29-1 | TGCAGCGTCGGGCTCCAGGGGCAGCCCCAGCATTTT | CSVGLQGQPQHF
TRBJ1-1 | . | . | TRBV4-1 | TGCGCCAGCAGCCAAGAGGAGCTACCGAACACTGAAGCTTTCTTT | CASSQEELPNTEAFF
TRBJ1-5 | . | . | TRBV7-8 | TGTGCCAGCAGCTTAGCCACGGGCCGAGGGCAGCCCCAGCATTTT | CASSLATGRGQPQHF
TRBJ1-1 | . | . | TRBV7-2 | TGTGCCAGCAGCCCCCAGGGTGGCACTGAAGCTTTCTTT | CASSPQGGTEAFF